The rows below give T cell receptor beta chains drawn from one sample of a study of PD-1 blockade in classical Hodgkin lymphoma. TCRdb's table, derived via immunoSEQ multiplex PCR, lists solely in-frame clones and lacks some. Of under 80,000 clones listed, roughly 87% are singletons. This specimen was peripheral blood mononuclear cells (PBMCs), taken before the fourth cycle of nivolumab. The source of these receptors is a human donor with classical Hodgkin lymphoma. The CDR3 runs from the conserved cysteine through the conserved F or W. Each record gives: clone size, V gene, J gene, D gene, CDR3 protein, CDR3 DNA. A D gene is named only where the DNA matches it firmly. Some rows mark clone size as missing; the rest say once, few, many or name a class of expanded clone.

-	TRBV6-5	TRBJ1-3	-	CASRATGRGNTIYF	TGTGCCAGCAGGGCCACAGGGCGAGGAAACACCATATATTTT
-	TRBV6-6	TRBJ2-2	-	CASAGTNTGELFF	TGTGCCAGCGCAGGGACGAACACCGGGGAGCTGTTTTTT
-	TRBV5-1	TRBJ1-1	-	CASSLGATNTEAFF	TGCGCCAGCAGCTTGGGGGCTACGAACACTGAAGCTTTCTTT
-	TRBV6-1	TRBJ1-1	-	CASSEAANTEAFF	TGTGCCAGCAGTGAAGCAGCAAACACTGAAGCTTTCTTT
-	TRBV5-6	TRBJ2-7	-	CASSLGGYEQYF	TGTGCCAGCAGCTTGGGGGGGTACGAGCAGTACTTC
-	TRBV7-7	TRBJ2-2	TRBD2	CAIDLAGVNTGELFF	TGTGCCATCGATTTAGCGGGGGTGAACACCGGGGAGCTGTTTTTT
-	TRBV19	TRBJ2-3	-	CASTMGALVGGLYTQYF	TGTGCCAGTACTATGGGGGCCTTGGTGGGGGGCCTATATACGCAGTATTTT
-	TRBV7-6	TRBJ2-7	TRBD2	CASSLVTSGYEQYF	TGTGCCAGCAGCTTGGTAACTAGCGGGTACGAGCAGTACTTC
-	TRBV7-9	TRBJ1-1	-	CASSLVGGQAPMNTEAFF	TGTGCCAGCAGCTTAGTGGGGGGTCAGGCGCCCATGAACACTGAAGCTTTCTTT
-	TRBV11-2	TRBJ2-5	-	CASSLDLGVGETQYF	TGTGCCAGCAGCTTAGACCTCGGGGTAGGGGAGACCCAGTACTTC
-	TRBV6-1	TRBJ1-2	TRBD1	CASRESQGAFGYTF	TGTGCCAGCAGAGAATCACAGGGGGCTTTCGGCTACACCTTC
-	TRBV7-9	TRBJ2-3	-	CASSVGDRGADTQYF	TGTGCCAGCAGCGTCGGGGATCGGGGAGCAGATACGCAGTATTTT
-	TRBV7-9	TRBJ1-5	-	CASSLGGQGNQPQHF	TGTGCCAGCAGCTTAGGCGGGCAGGGCAATCAGCCCCAGCATTTT
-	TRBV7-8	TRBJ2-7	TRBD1	CASSLPQGYEQYF	TGTGCCAGCAGCTTACCACAGGGGTACGAGCAGTACTTC
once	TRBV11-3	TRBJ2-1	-	CASSLDHGSIPFF	TGTGCCAGCAGCTTAGATCATGGGAGCATCCCGTTCTTC
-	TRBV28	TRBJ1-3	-	CASSLSWSSGNTIYF	TGTGCCAGCAGTTTAAGCTGGAGCTCTGGAAACACCATATATTTT
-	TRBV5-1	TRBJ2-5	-	CASSFPSRETQYF	TGCGCCAGCAGCTTCCCCTCGAGAGAGACCCAGTACTTC
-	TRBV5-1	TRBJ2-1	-	CASSLGRGTGRPYNEQFF	TGCGCCAGCAGCTTAGGCAGGGGGACCGGGAGACCCTACAATGAGCAGTTCTTC
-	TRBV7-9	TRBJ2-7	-	CASSQASYEQYF	TGTGCCAGCAGCCAGGCCTCCTACGAGCAGTACTTC
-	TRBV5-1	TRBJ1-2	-	CASSLQTQPNGYTF	TGCGCCAGCAGCTTGCAGACACAACCAAATGGCTACACCTTC
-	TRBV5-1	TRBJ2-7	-	CASSFLAGDSYEQYF	TGCGCCAGCAGCTTTCTGGCAGGGGACTCCTACGAGCAGTACTTC
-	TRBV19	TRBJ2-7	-	CASSPGGHEQYF	TGTGCCAGTAGCCCGGGGGGCCACGAGCAGTACTTC
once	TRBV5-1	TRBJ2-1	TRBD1	CASSLTGDTYNEQFF	TGCGCCAGCAGCTTGACAGGGGATACCTACAATGAGCAGTTCTTC
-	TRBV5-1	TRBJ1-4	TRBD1	CASSWGQGPSNEKLFF	TGCGCCAGCAGCTGGGGACAGGGACCTAGTAATGAAAAACTGTTTTTT
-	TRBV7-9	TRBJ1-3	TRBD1	CASSRPGQNSGNTIYF	TGTGCCAGCAGCCGACCGGGACAGAACTCTGGAAACACCATATATTTT
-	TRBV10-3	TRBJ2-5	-	CAISEWETQYF	TGTGCCATCAGTGAATGGGAGACCCAGTACTTC
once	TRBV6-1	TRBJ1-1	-	CASSEEGGNTEAFF	TGTGCCAGCAGTGAAGAGGGGGGAAACACTGAAGCTTTCTTT
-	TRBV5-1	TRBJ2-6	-	CASSLEGAGANVLTF	TGCGCCAGCAGCTTGGAAGGGGCTGGGGCCAACGTCCTGACTTTC
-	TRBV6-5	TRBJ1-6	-	CASRYRVGNSPLHF	TGTGCCAGCCGATACAGGGTAGGGAATTCACCCCTCCACTTT
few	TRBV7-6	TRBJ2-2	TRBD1	CASSLVFRGSNTGELFF	TGTGCCAGCAGCTTAGTTTTCAGGGGGTCGAACACCGGGGAGCTGTTTTTT
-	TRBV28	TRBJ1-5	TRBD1	CASRSPGQGQPQHF	TGTGCCAGCAGATCTCCGGGACAGGGACAGCCCCAGCATTTT
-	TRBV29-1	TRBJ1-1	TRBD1	CSVPQGAGEAFF	TGCAGCGTTCCCCAGGGGGCCGGTGAAGCTTTCTTT
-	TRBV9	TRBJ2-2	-	CATRGRNTGELFF	TGTGCCACACGGGGGAGGAACACCGGGGAGCTGTTTTTT
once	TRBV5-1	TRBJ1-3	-	CASSLAGGQPNTIYF	TGCGCCAGCAGCTTGGCCGGTGGGCAGCCAAACACCATATATTTT
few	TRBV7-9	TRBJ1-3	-	CASSRDFVSGNTIYF	TGTGCCAGCAGCAGGGACTTCGTCTCTGGAAACACCATATATTTT
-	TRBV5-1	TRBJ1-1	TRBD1	CASSSGQGNTEAFF	TGCGCCAGCAGTTCGGGACAGGGAAACACTGAAGCTTTCTTT
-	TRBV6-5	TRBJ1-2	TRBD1	CASSYLTGGNGYTF	TGTGCCAGCAGTTACCTGACAGGGGGCAATGGCTACACCTTC
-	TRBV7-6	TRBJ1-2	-	CASSLDRASSNYGYTF	TGTGCCAGCAGCTTAGACAGGGCCAGCTCTAACTATGGCTACACCTTC
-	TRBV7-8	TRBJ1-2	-	CASSLDLNYGYTF	TGTGCCAGCAGCTTAGATCTTAACTATGGTTACACCTTC
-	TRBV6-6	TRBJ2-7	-	CASSYEILYEQYF	TGTGCCAGCAGTTACGAGATACTTTACGAGCAGTACTTC
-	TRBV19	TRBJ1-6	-	CASSTWDSASSYNSPLHF	TGTGCCAGTAGTACCTGGGACTCCGCGAGCTCCTATAATTCACCCCTCCACTTT
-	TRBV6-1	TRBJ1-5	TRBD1	CASSEGQGRQPQHF	TGTGCCAGCAGTGAAGGACAGGGAAGGCAGCCCCAGCATTTT
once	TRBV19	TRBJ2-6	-	CASIGLLSGANVLTF	TGTGCCAGTATAGGTTTGCTCTCTGGGGCCAACGTCCTGACTTTC